The sequence of this TCR beta chain was determined in a study of OX40 agonist ivuxolimab in advanced cancers. Regarding the study as a whole: Within 6 weeks, CD4+ and CD8+ blood T cells expanded clonally at 0.1 to 3.0 mg/kg. Partial responders receiving 0.1-3.0 mg/kg showed among the lowest clonal expansion.

Data came from immunoSEQ multiplex PCR; TCRdb stores just in-frame clones and leaves some out. The sample contains roughly 110,000 clones, 75% to 95% of which appear only once. The V and J ends lost 1 base and 7 bases, in that order; junction bases with no gene match: 5. CDR1 and CDR2 (germline): SQVTM, ANQGSEA. The CDR3 consists of 13 residues. Blood sampling took place at baseline, cycle 4 day 1, and cycle 7 day 1. A remark on this clone: The antigen remains unidentified.

V gene TRBV29-1 combines with J gene TRBJ2-5, with TRBD1 identical over 8 bases. The sequence was obtained from an adult with an advanced solid tumor such as melanoma, head and neck, liver or kidney cancer. Sequences were derived from CD4+ or CD8+ T cells sorted from blood, sampled in a trial of the OX40 agonist ivuxolimab. CDR3 region: CSVEARGLGTQYF. The CDR3 DNA reads as TGCAGCGTTGAAGCCAGGGGGCTTGGGACCCAGTACTTC.